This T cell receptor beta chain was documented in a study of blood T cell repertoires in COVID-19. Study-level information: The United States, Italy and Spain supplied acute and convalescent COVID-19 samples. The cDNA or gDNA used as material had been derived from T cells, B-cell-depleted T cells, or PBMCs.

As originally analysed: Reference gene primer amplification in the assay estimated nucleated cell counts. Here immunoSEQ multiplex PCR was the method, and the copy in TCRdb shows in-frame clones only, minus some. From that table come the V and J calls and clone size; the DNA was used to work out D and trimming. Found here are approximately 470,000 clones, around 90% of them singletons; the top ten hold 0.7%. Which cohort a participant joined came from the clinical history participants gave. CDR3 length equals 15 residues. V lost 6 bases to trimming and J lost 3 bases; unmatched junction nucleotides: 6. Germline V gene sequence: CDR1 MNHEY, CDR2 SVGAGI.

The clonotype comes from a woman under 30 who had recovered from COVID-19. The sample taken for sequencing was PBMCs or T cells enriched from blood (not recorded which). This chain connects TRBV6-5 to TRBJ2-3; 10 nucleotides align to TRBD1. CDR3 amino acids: CASRWGQGYTDTQYF. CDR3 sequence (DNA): TGTGCCAGCAGGTGGGGACAGGGGTATACAGATACGCAGTATTTT.